What follows is one T cell receptor beta chain and its context. Original methodology: Reference gene primer amplification yielded estimated nucleated cell counts. Data came from immunoSEQ multiplex PCR; TCRdb stores just in-frame clones and leaves some out. The V and J calls and clone size were taken over from that table, and D and trimming were inferred from the DNA. The sample lists under 40,000 clones; over 70% were seen once. This record belongs to a study of blood T cell repertoires in COVID-19. This CDR3 region has 14 residues. Input material: peripheral blood. This TCR was sampled from an elderly man with active COVID-19. This chain uses TRBV21-1 with TRBJ1-2; TRBD1 is taken as the D call from the table, unchecked against the DNA. TRBV21-1 is shown as a pseudogene. CDR3 loop: CASSKGAGGSGYTF. The CDR3 nucleotides read TGTGCCAGCAGCAAAGGAGCAGGGGGAAGTGGCTACACCTTC.